These 9 T cell receptor beta chains were all obtained from the same sample, sequenced in a study of cytomegalovirus exposure and HLA in healthy donors. The PCR made use of 60 Vbeta and 13 Jbeta primers. Repertoires were generated with immunoSEQ multiplex PCR, while TCRdb's copy carries only in-frame clones and drops some. The sample contains 110,000 to 150,000 clones, roughly 80% of which appear only once. The sample comprised PBMCs. Source of these receptors: a woman aged 50 to 65 in good health and CMV-seropositive.

V gene TRBV30 combines with J gene TRBJ1-1; D is perhaps TRBD1 (5 bases). V lost 3 bases and J 10 bases, leaving 12 bases between the germline ends. Per germline, CDR1 GTSNPN and CDR2 SVGIG (reference sequence). CDR3 size: 11 residues. The CDR3 DNA is TGTGCCTGGAGCACGACGGGGGGAGCTTTCTTT. Its protein product is CAWSTTGGAFF.

The CDR3: CASRWDSNTEAFF. CDR3 DNA: TGCGCCAGCAGATGGGACAGTAACACTGAAGCTTTCTTT. The V and J genes are TRBV5-1 and TRBJ1-1, with TRBD1 matching over 7 bases. The CDR3 sequence is 13 residues long. CDR1 and CDR2 (germline): SGHRS, YFSETQ. The J segment lost 2 bases and the V segment lost 5 bases, leaving 3 bases of the junction unmatched.

The chain employs TRBV5-1 and TRBJ1-4; 10 positions match TRBD1. With V trimmed by 0 bases and J by 7 bases, 9 bases remained unmatched. CDR3 length: 17 amino acids. CDR1 and CDR2 (germline): SGHRS, YFSETQ. DNA for the CDR3: TGCGCCAGCAGCTTGGCCGAGATTGGACAGGGGGGTGAAAAACTGTTTTTT. It is translated as CASSLAEIGQGGEKLFF.

This clone was seen only once. The J gene is TRBJ1-1, the V gene TRBV5-4; D is possibly TRBD1 (5 bases). The V gene lost 0 bases and the J gene lost 0 bases, with 9 bases spanning the gap. CDR1 and CDR2 from the germline V gene are SGHNT and YYREEE (reference sequence). The CDR3 spans 15 residues. CDR3 sequence reads: CASSLEPGMNTEAFF. In DNA, the CDR3 is TGTGCCAGCAGCTTGGAGCCAGGGATGAACACTGAAGCTTTCTTT.

The gene calls are TRBV10-2 and TRBJ2-1; 7 bases are shared with TRBD1. The germline gives CDR1 WSHSY, CDR2 SAAADI. The CDR3 is made up of 13 amino acids. The V segment lost 6 bases and the J segment 7 bases; nucleotides outside the gene matches: 6. CDR3: CASRWTGGNEQFF. The CDR3 nucleotides read TGCGCCAGCAGGTGGACAGGTGGTAATGAGCAGTTCTTC.

This clone has only a few counts. This chain uses TRBV5-4 with TRBJ1-1; 7 positions match TRBD1. Germline CDR1 SGHNT, CDR2 YYREEE (reference sequence). CDR3 length: 12 amino acids. Losses at the gene ends were 4 bases for V and 6 bases for J; bases not matched to a gene: 3. Here the CDR3 DNA reads TGTGCCAGCAGCGTCGGGACAGCTGAAGCTTTCTTT. Translation: CASSVGTAEAFF. Based on the CDR3 plus reference TRBV5-4 and TRBJ1-1, the full variable domain is ETGVTQSPTHLIKTRGQQVTLRCSSQSGHNTVSWYQQALGQGPQFIFQYYREEENGRGNFPPRFSGLQFPNYSSELNVNALELDDSALYLCASSVGTAEAFFGQGTRLTVV.

This chain links TRBV6-5 with TRBJ1-1, with 7 positions matching TRBD1. CDR3 length: 12 amino acids. Germline V gene sequence: CDR1 MNHEY, CDR2 SVGAGI. V lost 7 bases, J lost 12 bases, and 11 bases stayed unmatched. DNA of the CDR3: TGTGCCAGCACCGGGGACAGCCCACGAACTTTCTTT. Encoded protein: CASTGDSPRTFF.

This chain links TRBV15 with TRBJ2-3, with 10 bases identical to TRBD2. The CDR3 sequence is 16 residues long. Germline V gene data show CDR1 as LNHNV and CDR2 as YYDKDF (reference sequence). The V gene end was trimmed by 1 base and the J gene end by 2 bases; junction bases not matched to a gene: 3. This chain's CDR3 is CATSRGSGGPTDTQYF. The DNA for the CDR3 is TGTGCCACCAGCAGAGGTAGCGGGGGGCCCACAGATACGCAGTATTTT.

CDR3 in DNA: TGTGCCAGCAGTTCCGGATGGGCTCAGCCCCAGCATTTT. Amino acids: CASSSGWAQPQHF. The chain joins TRBV27 to TRBJ1-5; D unresolved. The V gene lost 4 bases and the J gene lost 6 bases, with 10 bases spanning the gap. This CDR3 is 13 amino acids long. Germline V CDR1 and CDR2: MNHEY, SMNVEV (reference sequence).